The 27 T cell receptor beta chains below come from one sample, sequenced in a study of blood T cell repertoires in COVID-19. Measured with immunoSEQ multiplex PCR; TCRdb has only the in-frame clones, and not every one. The sample comprises 150,000 or so clones, around 87% of which are singletons, and approximately 4.3% rests with the top ten. Sequences were obtained from PBMCs or T cells enriched from blood (not recorded which). These receptors were taken from a woman aged 40 to 50 who had been exposed to COVID-19.

To note about this clone: At one end the junction does not follow the germline gene, possibly because of a read error. This chain links TRBV10-3 with TRBJ2-7; 8 nucleotides align to TRBD1. The CDR3 contains 15 residues. Looked up from germline, CDR1 is ENHRY and CDR2 is SYGVKD. CDR3 loop: CAISESMGVRDRMNF. The CDR3 DNA sequence: TGTGCCATCAGTGAATCCATGGGGGTACGGGACAGGATGAACTTC.

The chain carries TRBV6-5 and TRBJ1-3, with TRBD1 matching over 7 bases. After removal of 6 bases from V and 7 bases from J, the junction contained 9 bases not matched to a gene. The CDR3 is 14 amino acids. Germline V gene sequence: CDR1 MNHEY, CDR2 SVGAGI. The CDR3 reads CASRLQQGLNTIYF. The DNA for the CDR3 is TGTGCCAGCAGGTTACAACAGGGGCTGAACACCATATATTTT.

This clone was recorded once. This chain links TRBV18 with TRBJ2-6, with 8 nucleotides matching TRBD2. This CDR3 region has 16 residues. Trimming at V came to 3 bases and at J to 3 bases, leaving 4 bases not matched to a gene. Germline V gene sequence: CDR1 KGHSH, CDR2 LQKENI. The CDR3 coding sequence is TGTGCCAGCTCACCTTCGGGGGGGTTTGGGGCCAACGTCCTGACTTTC. Translation gives CASSPSGGFGANVLTF.

This sequence joins TRBV5-1 and TRBJ2-1; D may be TRBD1 (6 bases). V was clipped by 7 bases and J by 5 bases, with 16 bases between them. The CDR3 runs 14 residues. Germline V gene data show CDR1 as SGHRS and CDR2 as YFSETQ. The CDR3 DNA reads as TGCGCCAGCTGGCCGGGACATCAAAACAATGAGCAGTTCTTC. As protein: CASWPGHQNNEQFF.

This clone occurred a few times. The V call is TRBV19, the J call TRBJ1-5; maybe TRBD1 (5 bases). V was pared by 2 bases and J by 3 bases, with 11 bases between. In germline, CDR1 is LNHDA, CDR2 SQIVND (reference sequence). The CDR3 length is 15 residues. The CDR3 is CASSIRSGFNQPQHF. The CDR3 DNA reads as TGTGCCAGTAGTATAAGATCAGGGTTCAATCAGCCCCAGCATTTT.

This clone appeared a few times. The chain is built from TRBV12-5 and TRBJ1-5, with D perhaps TRBD1 (5 bases). V was clipped by 2 bases and J by 2 bases, with 13 bases between them. The CDR3 loop spans 16 amino acids. The germline CDR1 and CDR2 sequences are LGHNT and FRNRAP. CDR3 nucleotide sequence: TGTGCTAGTGGTTTGTCCATCGGGGGGGGCAATCAGCCCCAGCATTTT. Its protein product is CASGLSIGGGNQPQHF.

The V gene is TRBV24-1, the J gene TRBJ2-3; TRBD2 might be the D (6 bases). There are 13 residues in the CDR3. The germline gives CDR1 KGHDR, CDR2 SFDVKD. V gave up 3 bases and J gave up 3 bases, with 6 bases separating them. CDR3: CATSDGTTDTQYF. The DNA of the CDR3 is TGTGCCACCAGTGATGGGACTACAGATACGCAGTATTTT.

The rearrangement joins TRBV2 to TRBJ1-1; a weak D match, TRBD1 (6 bases). Germline V gene lookup returns CDR1 SNHLY and CDR2 FYNNEI. The V and J ends lost 1 base and 3 bases respectively, with 6 bases between them. This CDR3 is built from 13 residues. CDR3 bases: TGTGCCAGCAGTGAAGAGGGGGACACTGAAGCTTTCTTT. Protein product: CASSEEGDTEAFF.

The chain combines TRBV28 with TRBJ1-2; the match to TRBD1 covers 9 bases. With V trimmed by 5 bases and J by 3 bases, 10 bases remained unmatched. The germline CDR1 and CDR2 sequences are MDHEN and SYDVKM. The CDR3 loop spans 16 amino acids. DNA of the CDR3: TGTGCCAGCAGTATTTTAGGGGGACAGGGTGACTATGGCTACACCTTC. This sequence encodes CASSILGGQGDYGYTF.

In its sample, this clone was seen once. The rearrangement links TRBV4-1 to TRBJ2-7, with TRBD1 matching over 8 bases. This CDR3 spans 13 amino acids. V dropped 5 bases and J dropped 3; count of bases not matched to a gene: 3. In germline, CDR1 is MGHRA, CDR2 YSYEKL. CDR3 in DNA: TGCGCCAGCAGCATTGGACAGGGCTACGAGCAGTACTTC. It encodes CASSIGQGYEQYF.

V gene TRBV2 combines with J gene TRBJ1-2, with TRBD1 matching 7 bases. This CDR3 has 15 residues. V trimming: 6 bases; J trimming: 2 bases; junction bases outside the gene matches: 9. Germline V gives CDR1 SNHLY, CDR2 FYNNEI. The CDR3 loop is CASRTETGPNYGYTF. In DNA, the CDR3 is TGTGCCAGCAGGACGGAGACAGGGCCCAACTATGGCTACACCTTC.

This chain uses TRBV18 with TRBJ1-3, with TRBD1 as a possible D gene (5 bases). V lost 4 bases and J 2 bases, leaving 9 bases between the germline ends. The CDR3 is made up of 14 amino acids. Germline V gene sequence: CDR1 KGHSH, CDR2 LQKENI. The CDR3: CASSLGTAGNTIYF. The CDR3 nucleotides read TGTGCCAGCTCACTCGGGACTGCTGGAAACACCATATATTTT.

The V call is TRBV6-5, the J call TRBJ1-1, with D unclear. Trimming pared 0 bases from V and 5 bases from J, leaving 13 bases between. Germline CDR1 and CDR2: MNHEY and SVGAGI. This CDR3 comprises 15 residues. The CDR3 loop reads CASSYSTSPGTEAFF. CDR3 sequence (DNA): TGTGCCAGCAGTTACTCGACGTCGCCGGGGACTGAAGCTTTCTTT.

This rearrangement joins TRBV9 to TRBJ2-2; 7 bases agree with TRBD1. The germline V gene has CDR1 SGDLS and CDR2 YYNGEE. The CDR3 sequence is 17 residues long. The trim removed 0 bases at V and 6 bases at J, leaving 11 bases unmatched. The CDR3, as DNA: TGTGCCAGCAGCGTAGAAATCAAAGGGGGCTTGGCCGGGGAGCTGTTTTTT. This sequence encodes CASSVEIKGGLAGELFF.

The chain couples TRBV19 to TRBJ2-1; the D gene is possibly TRBD2 (6 bases). Germline CDR1 and CDR2: LNHDA and SQIVND (reference sequence). The V end lost 0 bases, the J end lost 7 bases, and 13 bases lay between the germline ends. The CDR3 sequence is 15 residues long. This chain's CDR3 is CASSIDTGLTNEQFF. CDR3 nucleotide sequence: TGTGCCAGTAGTATAGATACGGGACTCACTAATGAGCAGTTCTTC.

The CDR3 reads CASRPGLGGETQYF. The CDR3 nucleotides are TGTGCCAGCAGACCGGGACTAGGAGGGGAGACCCAGTACTTC. The chain has TRBV2 and TRBJ2-5; 8 bases match TRBD2. The CDR3 spans 14 residues. With V trimmed by 6 bases and J by 5 bases, 8 bases remained unmatched. CDR1 is SNHLY, CDR2 FYNNEI, per germline. Full variable domain (outside the CDR3, taken from reference TRBV2 and TRBJ2-5): EPEVTQTPSHQVTQMGQEVILRCVPISNHLYFYWYRQILGQKVEFLVSFYNNEISEKSEIFDDQFSVERPDGSNFTLKIRSTKLEDSAMYFCASRPGLGGETQYFGPGTRLLVL.

V and J are TRBV27 and TRBJ1-2; TRBD1 matches at 8 bases. This CDR3 has 15 residues. V gave up 5 bases and J gave up 6 bases; unmatched junction bases: 11. Germline V gene data show CDR1 as MNHEY and CDR2 as SMNVEV (reference sequence). The CDR3 reads CASSRNWDRNNGYTF. The CDR3 DNA reads TGTGCCAGCAGTCGAAATTGGGACAGGAATAATGGCTACACCTTC.

V is TRBV20-1 and J is TRBJ2-7, with unresolved D. The CDR3 consists of 13 residues. Germline-derived CDR1 and CDR2 are DFQATT and SNEGSKA (reference sequence). Between the trimmed V and J ends, which lost 3 bases and 1 base, there was a span of 10 bases. CDR3 sequence (DNA): TGCAGTGCTAGTGAAACTTGGTCCTACGAGCAGTACTTC. Translation: CSASETWSYEQYF.

The chain employs TRBV7-2 and TRBJ1-1; 9 positions agree with TRBD1. The CDR3 loop spans 13 amino acids. Looked up from germline, CDR1 is SGHTA and CDR2 is FQGNSA. Trimming took 4 bases from V and 4 from J; bases not matched to a gene: 1. DNA of the CDR3: TGTGCCAGCAGCTCGGGACAGGGCACTGAAGCTTTCTTT. Its translation is CASSSGQGTEAFF.

The CDR3 reads CASSPGASGNTIYF. DNA for the CDR3: TGTGCCAGCTCACCAGGGGCTTCTGGAAACACCATATATTTT. The chain employs TRBV18 and TRBJ1-3, with a tentative D call TRBD1 (5 bases). The germline V gene encodes CDR1 KGHSH and CDR2 LQKENI. CDR3 length: 14 residues. V lost 2 bases to trimming and J lost 1 base, with 6 bases between them.

J is TRBJ1-4 and V is TRBV4-1; D may be TRBD1 (5 bases). Germline values: CDR1 MGHRA, CDR2 YSYEKL. V was pared by 4 bases and J by 11 bases, with 17 bases between. The CDR3 has 14 amino acids. CDR3 nucleotide sequence: TGCGCCAGCAGCCGGGGACCGGGGGTGAGGAAACTGTTTTTT. The encoded protein is CASSRGPGVRKLFF.

The rearrangement links TRBV21-1 to TRBJ1-5. TRBV21-1 is an annotated pseudogene. This CDR3 is built from 13 residues. The CDR3 protein is CASTVSPGEPQHF. DNA of the CDR3: TGTGCCAGCACCGTAAGCCCGGGGGAGCCCCAGCATTTT.

V gene TRBV28 combines with J gene TRBJ2-5, with TRBD1 as a possible D gene (5 bases). This CDR3 has 14 residues. Trimming removed 5 bases from V and 2 bases from J, with 12 bases in between. Per the germline V gene, CDR1 is MDHEN and CDR2 is SYDVKM. This CDR3 is CASSHRTSQETQYF. In nucleotides, the CDR3 is TGTGCCAGCAGTCACCGGACATCTCAAGAGACCCAGTACTTC.

The chain uses TRBV6-5 and TRBJ1-1; TRBD1 matches at 8 bases. V lost 5 bases to trimming and J lost 7 bases; unmatched junction nucleotides: 6. Germline V gives CDR1 MNHEY, CDR2 SVGAGI. The CDR3 is 13 residues long. The CDR3 nucleotides read TGTGCCAGCAGTCAGGGGGGGACAGGTGAAGCTTTCTTT. This gives the protein CASSQGGTGEAFF.

The chain joins TRBV6-4 to TRBJ2-1; 7 nucleotides match TRBD2. The CDR3 spans 18 residues. Germline V gene sequence: CDR1 MRHNA, CDR2 SNTAGT. Trimming removed 2 bases from V and 6 bases from J; junction bases left unmatched: 16. Here the CDR3 DNA reads TGTGCCAGCAGTGACGGGGTCTTGGGAGGGCAGAAAGGCAATGAGCAGTTCTTC. It codes for CASSDGVLGGQKGNEQFF.

This clone appeared once. This sequence joins TRBV12-5 and TRBJ1-5, with TRBD1 matching over 7 bases. Germline trimming cut 0 bases from V and 2 bases from J; bases unmatched to any gene: 13. The germline V gene encodes CDR1 LGHNT and CDR2 FRNRAP. The CDR3 consists of 19 residues. In DNA form, the CDR3 reads TGTGCTAGTGGTTTGGTCGTATCCCTACAGGGGAGAGGCAATCAGCCCCAGCATTTT. This translates into CASGLVVSLQGRGNQPQHF.

The V and J genes are TRBV27 and TRBJ1-5, with 11 bases lining up with TRBD1. V trimming: 8 bases; J trimming: 6 bases; junction bases outside the gene matches: 9. Looked up from germline, CDR1 is MNHEY and CDR2 is SMNVEV (reference sequence). The CDR3 contains 15 residues. This chain's CDR3 is CASSPGTGGPQPQHF. CDR3 nucleotides: TGTGCCAGCTCACCCGGGACAGGGGGTCCTCAGCCCCAGCATTTT.